This T cell receptor beta chain is from a study of cytomegalovirus exposure and HLA in healthy donors. The overall study: Out of approximately 170 million T cells, an earlier analysis found roughly 100 million unique TCR beta sequences in total.

Both 60 Vbeta primers and 13 Jbeta primers went into the PCR. In the authors' workflow: As a later analysis found, there were 70 million to 100 million unique TCR beta chains, of which 8.5 million to 13 million were shared. Generated by immunoSEQ multiplex PCR, the TCRdb table keeps only in-frame clones and is missing some. The DNA gave D and trimming, while V, J and clone size come from that table. The sample includes some 200,000 clones, more than 65% seen only once; the top ten take 3.5% to 4%. This clone came up a few times. The antigen is undetermined. The germline gives CDR1 MNHEY, CDR2 SMNVEV (reference sequence). The trim removed 6 bases at V and 10 bases at J, leaving 11 bases unmatched. The CDR3 runs 14 residues. Whole-study results and caveats: Association of a missense DCLRE1C variant with TCR beta V- and J-gene trimming was reported in a later analysis. High sensitivity and specificity were reportedly achieved when the classifier diagnosed cytomegalovirus status.

The chain uses TRBV27 and TRBJ2-2; 7 nucleotides line up with TRBD2. Material: PBMCs. The clonotype comes from a man aged 45-65 years in good health and CMV-seronegative. DNA of the CDR3: TGTGCCAGCAGCCCAGCGGGGAGCAAATCGGAGCTGTTTTTT. It yields the protein CASSPAGSKSELFF.